The entry below describes one T cell receptor (beta chain). This CDR3 is built from 14 residues. Trimming removed 4 bases from V and 6 bases from J; junction bases left unmatched: 7. The germline CDR1 and CDR2 sequences are SGHDT and YYEEEE. TCRdb's table, derived via immunoSEQ multiplex PCR, lists solely in-frame clones and lacks some. The table records roughly 40,000 clones, around 86% of them present only once. The entry originates in a study of lymphopenia after photon versus proton radiotherapy. This TCR derives from a woman aged 65 to 85 with pancreatic cancer. This chain links TRBV5-6 with TRBJ1-1; 9 bases agree with TRBD1. The sequencing used peripheral blood, collected from a patient treated with proton-based radiotherapy. The CDR3 DNA reads TGTGCCAGCAGCGTATTGACAGGGGGACCTGAAGCTTTCTTT. Translated: CASSVLTGGPEAFF.